This passage covers 30 T cell receptor beta chains from one sample sequenced in a study of T cell changes during pregnancy in multiple sclerosis. Clones were sequenced by immunoSEQ multiplex PCR, and TCRdb holds only the in-frame ones, with some missing. The sample consists of about 73,000 clones, under 90% of them appearing once. The sequencing used peripheral blood, collected after pregnancy. These TCRs come from a female donor in good health, enrolled as a control in a pregnancy study.

The V gene is TRBV30, the J gene TRBJ1-1; no firm D call. The ends were cut back, 5 bases at V and 7 bases at J, with 17 bases in the middle. The CDR3 spans 13 residues. Germline-derived CDR1 and CDR2 are GTSNPN and SVGIG (reference sequence). The CDR3 DNA follows: TGTGCCTGGGGGGAGGGCCATCAATTTGAAGCTTTCTTT. Amino acids: CAWGEGHQFEAFF. The whole variable domain, remainder taken from reference TRBV30 and TRBJ1-1, is SQTIHQWPATLVQPVGSPLSLECTVEGTSNPNLYWYRQAAGRGLQLLFYSVGIGQISSEVPQNLSASRPQDRQFILSSKKLLLSDSGFYLCAWGEGHQFEAFFGQGTRLTVV.

The chain carries TRBV6-6 and TRBJ1-4; tentative D call: TRBD1 (6 bases). CDR1 MNHNY and CDR2 SVGAGI come from the germline V gene (reference sequence). The CDR3 sequence is 15 residues long. V lost 5 bases and J lost 0, with 10 bases in between. The CDR3 sequence: CASSRRGTTNEKLFF. In DNA form, the CDR3 reads TGTGCCAGCAGTCGCAGGGGAACAACTAATGAAAAACTGTTTTTT.

In this sample, this clone turned up once. The V call is TRBV27, the J call TRBJ1-2; a possible D gene is TRBD1 (5 bases). Germline V CDR1 and CDR2: MNHEY, SMNVEV (reference sequence). The CDR3 has 12 residues. V lost 3 bases to trimming and J lost 7 bases, with 9 bases between them. The CDR3 loop is CASSFRGGGYTF. CDR3 DNA: TGTGCCAGCAGTTTTCGGGGGGGTGGCTACACCTTC.

This chain connects TRBV9 to TRBJ2-7; possible D gene TRBD1, 5 bases. CDR1 is SGDLS, CDR2 YYNGEE, per germline. Trimming removed 0 bases at V and 3 bases at J, with 10 bases between. This CDR3 is 14 amino acids long. The CDR3 nucleotides read TGTGCCAGCAGCGTAGTTGACAGTTTCTACGAGCAGTACTTC. It encodes CASSVVDSFYEQYF.

The chain links TRBV6-1 to TRBJ2-2; D remains ambiguous. Germline CDR1 and CDR2: MNHNS and SASEGT. V lost 4 bases, J lost 12 bases, and 12 bases lay in between. The CDR3 contains 12 residues. The CDR3 region has the DNA TGTGCCAGCAGTGGGCCATCCTGGCAGCTGTTTTTT. It yields the protein CASSGPSWQLFF.

This chain connects TRBV19 to TRBJ2-5; 12 bases are a match to TRBD1. This CDR3 region has 15 residues. Germline trimming cut 4 bases from V and 6 bases from J; bases unmatched to any gene: 6. Germline CDR1 LNHDA, CDR2 SQIVND (reference sequence). The CDR3 DNA is TGTGCCAGTAGTACAGGGACAGGGGGCGGAAAGACCCAGTACTTC. Translation gives CASSTGTGGGKTQYF. Looking up the rest from reference TRBV19 and TRBJ2-5 gives the full variable domain: DGGITQSPKYLFRKEGQNVTLSCEQNLNHDAMYWYRQDPGQGLRLIYYSQIVNDFQKGDIAEGYSVSREKKESFPLTVTSAQKNPTAFYLCASSTGTGGGKTQYFGPGTRLLVL.

V is TRBV5-1 and J is TRBJ2-1; D might be TRBD2 (7 bases). Germline CDR1 and CDR2: SGHRS and YFSETQ. The germline V and J ends were trimmed by 1 base and 6 bases, with 11 bases remaining between them. The CDR3 loop spans 14 amino acids. DNA for the CDR3: TGCGCCAGCAGCTTGAGGGGGGGGATCAATGAGCAGTTCTTC. Its protein product is CASSLRGGINEQFF.

This chain uses TRBV30 with TRBJ2-7; 7 bases are shared with TRBD2. Trimming removed 1 base from V and 6 bases from J; junction bases left unmatched: 6. The CDR3 runs to 13 residues. Germline V gene lookup returns CDR1 GTSNPN and CDR2 SVGIG (reference sequence). The CDR3 here is CAWSAYGGSEQYF. For the CDR3, the DNA is TGTGCCTGGAGTGCCTATGGCGGGAGCGAGCAGTACTTC.

This chain joins TRBV6-1 and TRBJ2-2, with D possibly being TRBD1 (6 bases). The germline CDR1 and CDR2 sequences are MNHNS and SASEGT. The CDR3 loop spans 14 amino acids. Trimming cost V 2 bases and J 8 bases, with 12 bases left between them. CDR3 DNA sequence: TGTGCCAGCAGTGAACAGGGGATAGGGGGGGAGCTGTTTTTT. Translating it yields CASSEQGIGGELFF.

In its sample, this clone was seen once. The rearrangement links TRBV14 to TRBJ2-1; the D is unclear. Between the trimmed V and J ends, which lost 8 bases and 2 bases, there was a span of 13 bases. CDR1 is SGHDN and CDR2 is FVKESK in the germline V gene. The CDR3 has 14 residues. The CDR3 reads CASSPLTAYNEQFF. As DNA, the CDR3 is TGTGCCAGCTCCCCGTTGACTGCCTACAATGAGCAGTTCTTC.

V usage is TRBV29-1 and J usage is TRBJ1-1; D is perhaps TRBD1 (5 bases). CDR3 size: 15 residues. Germline CDR1 is SQVTM and CDR2 is ANQGSEA. The germline V and J ends were trimmed by 3 bases and 0 bases, with 14 bases remaining between them. CDR3 bases: TGCAGCGTTGAGGGGGGTCAGACAGTGAACACTGAAGCTTTCTTT. Encoded protein: CSVEGGQTVNTEAFF. The full variable domain, completed using reference TRBV29-1 and TRBJ1-1, is SAVISQKPSRDICQRGTSLTIQCQVDSQVTMMFWYRQQPGQSLTLIATANQGSEATYESGFVIDKFPISRPNLTFSTLTVSNMSPEDSSIYLCSVEGGQTVNTEAFFGQGTRLTVV.

This clone was counted a few times. This rearrangement joins TRBV30 to TRBJ1-1; 9 bases are shared with TRBD1. The CDR3 sequence is 14 residues long. V dropped 4 bases and J dropped 5; count of bases not matched to a gene: 8. Germline loops: CDR1 GTSNPN, CDR2 SVGIG (reference sequence). The CDR3 here is CAWKSDRGKTEAFF. Written as DNA, the CDR3 is TGTGCCTGGAAGTCCGACAGGGGGAAAACTGAAGCTTTCTTT.

The rearrangement joins TRBV29-1 to TRBJ1-1, with D tentatively TRBD1 (5 bases). Germline CDR1 reads SQVTM; CDR2 reads ANQGSEA. CDR3 length: 11 amino acids. With 7 bases removed from V and 11 bases from J, the gap between germline ends came to 17 bases. CDR3 in amino acids: CSAHDGGDAFF. CDR3 sequence (DNA): TGCAGCGCCCACGACGGGGGGGACGCTTTCTTT.

The chain carries TRBV7-2 and TRBJ2-3; D gene ambiguous. Trimming removed 5 bases at V and 2 bases at J, with 5 bases between. The CDR3 is 12 amino acids. In germline, CDR1 is SGHTA, CDR2 FQGNSA. The CDR3 protein is CASSDNTDTQYF. Written as DNA, the CDR3 is TGTGCCAGCAGCGACAACACAGATACGCAGTATTTT.

This rearrangement joins TRBV27 to TRBJ2-2; 7 bases map to TRBD2. The germline gives CDR1 MNHEY, CDR2 SMNVEV (reference sequence). The CDR3 has 13 residues. CDR3 in amino acids: CATGGGRTGELFF. The DNA for the CDR3 is TGTGCAACTGGGGGGGGACGGACCGGGGAGCTGTTTTTT.

The V and J genes are TRBV7-6 and TRBJ2-2; 8 bases fit TRBD2. Trimming cost V 0 bases and J 9 bases; bases outside gene matches: 15. The CDR3 consists of 18 residues. The V gene's germline CDR1 is SGHVS and CDR2 FNYEAQ. Written as DNA, the CDR3 is TGTGCCAGCAGCTTAGCGCGGGAGGCAGGGGCTTATCCCCGGGAGCTGTTTTTT. It yields the protein CASSLAREAGAYPRELFF.

This clone was seen only once. The rearrangement uses TRBV18 and TRBJ2-7, with D tentatively TRBD2 (6 bases). Trimming cost V 3 bases and J 0 bases, with 12 bases left between them. The CDR3 loop spans 15 amino acids. Germline-derived CDR1 and CDR2 are KGHSH and LQKENI. CDR3 residues: CASSPNDGSSYEQYF. Here the CDR3 DNA reads TGTGCCAGCTCACCCAACGACGGGAGCTCCTACGAGCAGTACTTC.

This clone has just one count. The chain is built from TRBV11-3 and TRBJ2-5; 9 bases line up with TRBD2. Germline CDR1 SGHNT, CDR2 YENEEA. J lost 5 bases, V lost 5 bases, and 15 bases had no gene match. The CDR3 totals 17 residues. The CDR3 loop is CASSPSRGGGAGETQYF. The CDR3, as DNA: TGTGCCAGCAGCCCTTCTAGAGGCGGGGGGGCCGGGGAGACCCAGTACTTC.

The chain uses TRBV7-2 and TRBJ2-1, with a possible D match to TRBD1 (6 bases). This CDR3 comprises 13 residues. Deletions cut 4 bases from V and 8 bases from J, with 12 bases between. Germline V gene data show CDR1 as SGHTA and CDR2 as FQGNSA. CDR3 nucleotide sequence: TGTGCCAGCAGCTACCCTCACAGGGATGAGCAGTTCTTC. Protein product: CASSYPHRDEQFF. Drawing the rest from reference TRBV7-2 and TRBJ2-1, the complete variable domain is GAGVSQSPSNKVTEKGKDVELRCDPISGHTALYWYRQSLGQGLEFLIYFQGNSAPDKSGLPSDRFSAERTGGSVSTLTIQRTQQEDSAVYLCASSYPHRDEQFFGPGTRLTVL.

V is TRBV5-1 and J is TRBJ2-1; no definite D call. This CDR3 is 13 amino acids long. V gave up 3 bases and J gave up 10 bases, with 14 bases separating them. The germline V gene has CDR1 SGHRS and CDR2 YFSETQ. The CDR3 sequence is CASSWVLGNEQFF. In nucleotides, the CDR3 is TGCGCCAGCAGCTGGGTGCTAGGAAACGAGCAGTTCTTC.

V usage is TRBV7-9 and J usage is TRBJ1-2, with a weak D call TRBD1 (5 bases). The V end was cut by 5 bases, the J end by 7 bases, with 23 bases between. Germline assignment: CDR1 SEHNR and CDR2 FQNEAQ (reference sequence). The length of the CDR3 is 16 residues. The CDR3 nucleotides are TGTGCCAGCAGCCGCGCCGCAGGGAGGGGTCTCATTGGCTACACCTTC. It yields the protein CASSRAAGRGLIGYTF.

The rearrangement joins TRBV5-6 to TRBJ2-2; 9 nucleotides agree with TRBD2. This CDR3 region has 15 residues. Germline trimming cut 3 bases from V and 6 bases from J; bases unmatched to any gene: 6. Per the germline V gene, CDR1 is SGHDT and CDR2 is YYEEEE. The DNA for the CDR3 is TGTGCCAGCAGCTACTTGACTAGCGGACCCGGGGAGCTGTTTTTT. Its protein product is CASSYLTSGPGELFF.

This chain connects TRBV27 to TRBJ2-7, with 11 bases matching TRBD1. J was trimmed by 4 bases and V by 7 bases; bases with no gene match: 6. CDR1 is MNHEY and CDR2 is SMNVEV in the germline V gene (reference sequence). CDR3 length: 14 amino acids. The CDR3 DNA is TGTGCCAGCAACCCCCGGGACAGGGGGTACGAGCAGTACTTC. Translated: CASNPRDRGYEQYF.

This rearrangement joins TRBV14 to TRBJ1-2; no clear D. V was clipped by 0 bases and J by 4 bases, with 12 bases between them. This CDR3 region has 15 residues. The V gene's germline CDR1 is SGHDN and CDR2 FVKESK. The CDR3 DNA reads TGTGCCAGCAGCCAAGATGGAGGGCTGGCCTATGGCTACACCTTC. Amino acid sequence: CASSQDGGLAYGYTF.

This clone appeared a few times. The chain combines TRBV14 with TRBJ2-7, with a tentative D call TRBD2 (5 bases). The CDR3 runs to 13 residues. Germline values: CDR1 SGHDN, CDR2 FVKESK. V lost 0 bases and J 12 bases, leaving 15 bases between the germline ends. The CDR3 region is CASSQEGTSRAYF. Written as DNA, the CDR3 is TGTGCCAGCAGCCAAGAGGGAACTAGTAGGGCGTACTTC.

J is TRBJ1-1 and V is TRBV5-8; D gene uncertain. V was cut by 4 bases and J by 7 bases, with 11 bases left in between. The CDR3 sequence is 12 residues long. Looked up from germline, CDR1 is SGHTS and CDR2 is YDEGEE. The CDR3 loop is CASSPWRFEAFF. DNA for the CDR3: TGTGCCAGCAGCCCATGGCGGTTTGAAGCTTTCTTT.

This chain joins TRBV7-2 and TRBJ1-2, with 10 bases fitting TRBD1. The CDR3 length is 16 residues. CDR1 and CDR2 from the germline V gene are SGHTA and FQGNSA. Trimming at V came to 0 bases and at J to 8 bases, leaving 9 bases not matched to a gene. The CDR3 coding sequence is TGTGCCAGCAGCTTAGCCGGGGGGACAGGGGAGAGAGGCTACACCTTC. It yields the protein CASSLAGGTGERGYTF.

V and J are TRBV13 and TRBJ2-6; the match to TRBD1 covers 9 bases. Germline values: CDR1 PRHDT, CDR2 FYEKMQ (reference sequence). Unmatched junction bases numbered 9, after V lost 5 bases and J lost 7 bases. The CDR3 totals 16 residues. This chain's CDR3 is CASSPPRTGVANVLTF. DNA of the CDR3: TGTGCCAGCAGCCCCCCCCGGACAGGGGTAGCCAACGTCCTGACTTTC.

This CDR3 is CASSPDRADGYTF. CDR3 nucleotides: TGTGCCAGCAGCCCCGACAGGGCCGATGGCTACACCTTC. The gene calls are TRBV5-6 and TRBJ1-2, with 7 bases aligning to TRBD1. The CDR3 spans 13 residues. V shed 4 bases and J 6 bases; nucleotides not matched to a gene: 6. Germline V gives CDR1 SGHDT, CDR2 YYEEEE.

This sequence joins TRBV5-1 and TRBJ2-2, with 16 bases that match TRBD2. The V and J ends lost 2 bases and 4 bases, in that order; junction bases with no gene match: 11. The V gene's germline CDR1 is SGHRS and CDR2 YFSETQ. The CDR3 length is 20 residues. The CDR3 loop reads CASSLLPGLAGGSVTGELFF. The DNA of the CDR3 is TGCGCCAGCAGCTTACTCCCGGGACTAGCGGGGGGGTCGGTCACCGGGGAGCTGTTTTTT.